This T cell receptor (beta chain) emerged from a study of T cells in Graves' hyperthyroidism and ophthalmopathy. Notes on the study in general: Most clonotypes expanded in the thyroid (above 0.001) were also present in blood.

Every diagnosis used clinical symptoms, serum thyroxine and TRAb, thyroid ultrasound and orbital computed tomography. TCR beta CDR3 regions were amplified from RNA. TCR CDR3 underwent first-round RT-PCR with the HTBI primer set. Each CDR3 protein is one row after TCRdb ran MiXCR on the multiplex PCR reads. The sample contains 450,000 to 700,000 distinct CDR3 sequences, roughly 50% of which appear only once. Comment on this clonotype: The antigen is undetermined.

The germline V gene has CDR1 DFQATT and CDR2 SNEGSKA (reference sequence). This CDR3 comprises 13 residues. Trimming at V came to 7 bases and at J to 4 bases, leaving 9 bases not matched to a gene. J is TRBJ2-5 and V is TRBV20-1, with TRBD2 identical over 7 bases. Sequencing was done on a sample of peripheral blood or thyroid tissue (not recorded which). This sequence originates from an adult woman with Graves' disease, either hyperthyroidism or ophthalmopathy (not recorded which). The CDR3 nucleotides are TGCAGTGGCGCCAGAGGCGGGGGAGAGACCCAGTACTTC. It is translated as CSGARGGGETQYF.